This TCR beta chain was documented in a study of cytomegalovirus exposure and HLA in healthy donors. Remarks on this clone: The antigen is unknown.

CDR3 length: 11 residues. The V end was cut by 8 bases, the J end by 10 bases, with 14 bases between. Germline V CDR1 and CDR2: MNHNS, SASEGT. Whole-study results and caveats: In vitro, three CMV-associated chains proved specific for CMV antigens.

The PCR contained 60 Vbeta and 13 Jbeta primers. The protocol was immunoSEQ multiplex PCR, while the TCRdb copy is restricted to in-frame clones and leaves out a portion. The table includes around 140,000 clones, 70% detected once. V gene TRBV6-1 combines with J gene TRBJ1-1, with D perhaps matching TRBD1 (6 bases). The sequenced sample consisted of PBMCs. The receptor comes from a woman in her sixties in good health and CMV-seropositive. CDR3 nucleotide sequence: TGTGCCAGCGGGGACCCAGGGGTAGCTTTCTTT. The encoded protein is CASGDPGVAFF.